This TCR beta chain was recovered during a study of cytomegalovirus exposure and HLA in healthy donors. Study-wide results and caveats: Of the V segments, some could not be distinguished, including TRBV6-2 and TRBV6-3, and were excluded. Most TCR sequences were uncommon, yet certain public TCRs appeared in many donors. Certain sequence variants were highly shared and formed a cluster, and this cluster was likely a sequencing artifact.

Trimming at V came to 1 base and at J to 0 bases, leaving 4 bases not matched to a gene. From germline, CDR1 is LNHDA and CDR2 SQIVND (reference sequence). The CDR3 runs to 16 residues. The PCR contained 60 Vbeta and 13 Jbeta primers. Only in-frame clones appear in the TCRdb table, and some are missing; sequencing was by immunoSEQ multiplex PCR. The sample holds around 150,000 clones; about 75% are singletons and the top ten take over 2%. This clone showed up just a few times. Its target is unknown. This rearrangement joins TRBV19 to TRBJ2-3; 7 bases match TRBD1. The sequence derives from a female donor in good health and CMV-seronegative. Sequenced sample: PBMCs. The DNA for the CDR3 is TGTGCCAGTAGTATAGGTAGGACAGGTAGCACAGATACGCAGTATTTT. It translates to CASSIGRTGSTDTQYF.